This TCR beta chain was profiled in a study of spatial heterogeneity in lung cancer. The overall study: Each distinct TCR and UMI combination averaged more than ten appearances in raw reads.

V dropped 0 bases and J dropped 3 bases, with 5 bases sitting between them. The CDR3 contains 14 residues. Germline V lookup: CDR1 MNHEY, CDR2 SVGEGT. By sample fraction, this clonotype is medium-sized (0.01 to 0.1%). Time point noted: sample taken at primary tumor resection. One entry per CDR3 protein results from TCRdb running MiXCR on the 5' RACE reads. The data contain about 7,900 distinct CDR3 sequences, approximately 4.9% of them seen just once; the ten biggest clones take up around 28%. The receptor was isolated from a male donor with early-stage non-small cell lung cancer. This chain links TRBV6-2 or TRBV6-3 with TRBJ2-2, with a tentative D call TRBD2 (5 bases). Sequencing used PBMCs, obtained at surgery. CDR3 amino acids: CASSYSSDTGELFF. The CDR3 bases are TGTGCCAGCAGTTACTCTAGCGACACCGGGGAGCTGTTTTTT.